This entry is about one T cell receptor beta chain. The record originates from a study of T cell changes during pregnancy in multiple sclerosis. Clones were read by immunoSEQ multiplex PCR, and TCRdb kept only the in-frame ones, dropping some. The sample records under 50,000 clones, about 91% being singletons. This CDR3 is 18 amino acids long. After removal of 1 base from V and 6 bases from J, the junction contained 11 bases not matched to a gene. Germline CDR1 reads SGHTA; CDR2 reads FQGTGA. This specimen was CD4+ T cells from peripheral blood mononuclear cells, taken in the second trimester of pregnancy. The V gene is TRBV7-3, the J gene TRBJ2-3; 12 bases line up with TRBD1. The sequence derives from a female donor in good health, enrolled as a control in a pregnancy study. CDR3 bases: TGTGCCAGCAGCTTAAACGGTGGGACAGGGGGCGCCTGGGATACGCAGTATTTT. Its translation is CASSLNGGTGGAWDTQYF.